The clone carrying this T cell receptor (beta chain) appeared a single time. Source study methods: Estimation of nucleated cell counts was performed using reference gene primer amplification. Assay used: immunoSEQ multiplex PCR; TCRdb lists only in-frame clones, some missing. V and J calls plus clone size are reproduced from that table; the DNA served to infer D and trimming. The data contain around 190,000 clones, roughly 78% of them seen just once; the ten biggest clones take up approximately 7%. This sample is drawn from a study of blood T cell repertoires in COVID-19. Study summary: The United States, Italy and Spain provided the acute and convalescent COVID-19 samples. T cells, B-cell-depleted T cells, or PBMCs provided the cDNA or gDNA that served as material.

Per the germline V gene, CDR1 is SGHTA and CDR2 is FQGNSA. The CDR3 has 14 residues. V was clipped by 7 bases and J by 1 base, with 13 bases between them. The sequence was collected from a man in his 70s with active or convalescent COVID-19. The specimen sequenced was peripheral blood. The chain is built from TRBV7-2 and TRBJ1-1; the D gene is possibly TRBD1 (5 bases). DNA for the CDR3: TGTGCCAGCAACATCAGGGTAGGGAACACTGAAGCTTTCTTT. Translating gives CASNIRVGNTEAFF.